A selection of T cell receptor beta chains follows, all from one sample in a study of cytomegalovirus exposure and HLA in healthy donors. This table comes from immunoSEQ multiplex PCR, and its TCRdb copy is limited to in-frame clones, with some not included. The sample lists about 90,000 clones, approximately 60% occurring once. Sequenced material: PBMCs. These receptors all stem from a woman in her fifties or sixties in good health and CMV-seropositive. Each CDR3 is given with its conserved first and last residue. Each record gives: J gene, clone size, V gene, D gene, CDR3 protein, CDR3 DNA. A D gene is named only where the DNA matches it firmly. Size tells how often a clone was seen (once, few, many) or the class of an expanded clone, and some rows leave it out.

J gene: TRBJ1-2
clone size: .
V gene: TRBV2
D gene: .
CDR3 protein: CASREGPTSFYGYTF
CDR3 DNA: TGTGCCAGCAGGGAGGGACCGACCTCTTTCTATGGCTACACCTTC

J gene: TRBJ1-6
clone size: few
V gene: TRBV19
D gene: TRBD1
CDR3 protein: CASSPGTASSYNSPLHF
CDR3 DNA: TGTGCCAGTAGTCCCGGGACAGCGAGCTCCTATAATTCACCCCTCCACTTT

J gene: TRBJ2-1
clone size: few
V gene: TRBV28
D gene: TRBD2
CDR3 protein: CASSLPGTSAYEQFF
CDR3 DNA: TGTGCCAGCAGTTTACCCGGGACTAGCGCCTATGAGCAGTTCTTC

J gene: TRBJ1-1
clone size: .
V gene: TRBV7-2
D gene: TRBD1
CDR3 protein: CASSSESRTGNTEAFF
CDR3 DNA: TGTGCCAGCAGCTCCGAGAGTCGGACAGGGAACACTGAAGCTTTCTTT

J gene: TRBJ2-1
clone size: .
V gene: TRBV4-2
D gene: .
CDR3 protein: CASSQEGVHNEQFF
CDR3 DNA: TGTGCCAGCAGCCAAGAGGGAGTCCACAATGAGCAGTTCTTC

J gene: TRBJ1-2
clone size: few
V gene: TRBV10-3
D gene: .
CDR3 protein: CAISEPGQSNYGYTF
CDR3 DNA: TGTGCCATCAGTGAGCCTGGACAGTCTAACTATGGCTACACCTTC

J gene: TRBJ1-2
clone size: .
V gene: TRBV19
D gene: .
CDR3 protein: CASSIGGGNGYTF
CDR3 DNA: TGTGCCAGTAGTATAGGAGGAGGGAATGGCTACACCTTC

J gene: TRBJ2-7
clone size: few
V gene: TRBV6-5
D gene: TRBD2
CDR3 protein: CASSRAGTSGGEQYF
CDR3 DNA: TGTGCCAGCAGTAGAGCCGGGACTAGTGGGGGCGAGCAGTACTTC

J gene: TRBJ2-7
clone size: .
V gene: TRBV5-1
D gene: TRBD1
CDR3 protein: CASSPGQGVREQYF
CDR3 DNA: TGCGCCAGCAGTCCCGGACAGGGGGTACGCGAGCAGTACTTC

J gene: TRBJ2-7
clone size: .
V gene: TRBV7-3
D gene: TRBD1
CDR3 protein: CASSSTGSYEQYF
CDR3 DNA: TGTGCCAGCAGCTCGACAGGGTCTTACGAGCAGTACTTC

J gene: TRBJ1-4
clone size: .
V gene: TRBV5-6
D gene: TRBD1
CDR3 protein: CASSLPGGNEKLFF
CDR3 DNA: TGTGCCAGCAGCTTGCCAGGGGGAAATGAAAAACTGTTTTTT

J gene: TRBJ1-1
clone size: few
V gene: TRBV27
D gene: TRBD1
CDR3 protein: CASSRDRGGTEAFF
CDR3 DNA: TGTGCCAGCAGCCGGGACAGGGGTGGCACTGAAGCTTTCTTT

J gene: TRBJ1-2
clone size: .
V gene: TRBV14
D gene: .
CDR3 protein: CASSHAPGLNYGYTF
CDR3 DNA: TGTGCCAGCAGCCATGCGCCGGGACTCAACTATGGCTACACCTTC

J gene: TRBJ1-2
clone size: few
V gene: TRBV25-1
D gene: TRBD1
CDR3 protein: CASSGLHLTGEDYGYTF
CDR3 DNA: TGTGCCAGCAGTGGACTCCACCTAACAGGGGAGGACTATGGCTACACCTTC

J gene: TRBJ2-3
clone size: .
V gene: TRBV28
D gene: .
CDR3 protein: CASTDTRDTQYF
CDR3 DNA: TGTGCCAGCACCGACACCCGAGATACGCAGTATTTT

J gene: TRBJ2-1
clone size: .
V gene: TRBV2
D gene: .
CDR3 protein: CASSESGPVYNEQFF
CDR3 DNA: TGTGCCAGCAGTGAGAGCGGTCCGGTCTACAATGAGCAGTTCTTC

J gene: TRBJ1-2
clone size: .
V gene: TRBV30
D gene: TRBD1
CDR3 protein: CAWRTGTGDYGYTF
CDR3 DNA: TGTGCCTGGAGGACAGGGACTGGGGACTATGGCTACACCTTC

J gene: TRBJ2-5
clone size: .
V gene: TRBV4-3
D gene: .
CDR3 protein: CASSQNTGQETQYF
CDR3 DNA: TGCGCCAGCAGCCAAAATACAGGACAAGAGACCCAGTACTTC

J gene: TRBJ2-5
clone size: few
V gene: TRBV7-9
D gene: .
CDR3 protein: CASSSGYGEETQYF
CDR3 DNA: TGTGCCAGCAGCTCAGGCTACGGCGAAGAGACCCAGTACTTC

J gene: TRBJ1-4
clone size: many
V gene: TRBV28
D gene: .
CDR3 protein: CASTRGRSTNEKLFF
CDR3 DNA: TGTGCCAGCACCAGGGGCCGATCAACTAATGAAAAACTGTTTTTT

J gene: TRBJ1-2
clone size: few
V gene: TRBV4-1
D gene: TRBD1
CDR3 protein: CASSQEKEGAIYGYTF
CDR3 DNA: TGCGCCAGCAGCCAAGAAAAGGAGGGGGCTATCTATGGCTACACCTTC

J gene: TRBJ1-1
clone size: .
V gene: TRBV27
D gene: TRBD1
CDR3 protein: CASSPWTGGTEAFF
CDR3 DNA: TGTGCCAGCAGTCCATGGACAGGGGGGACTGAAGCTTTCTTT

J gene: TRBJ2-3
clone size: .
V gene: TRBV30
D gene: .
CDR3 protein: CAWSWSGYTDTQYF
CDR3 DNA: TGTGCCTGGAGTTGGAGCGGGTACACAGATACGCAGTATTTT

J gene: TRBJ1-2
clone size: few
V gene: TRBV28
D gene: TRBD1
CDR3 protein: CASSSGTGGFGYTF
CDR3 DNA: TGTGCCAGCAGCTCCGGGACAGGGGGCTTTGGCTACACCTTC

J gene: TRBJ1-2
clone size: .
V gene: TRBV28
D gene: .
CDR3 protein: CASAGGFYGYTF
CDR3 DNA: TGTGCCAGCGCCGGCGGTTTTTATGGCTACACCTTC

J gene: TRBJ1-2
clone size: .
V gene: TRBV10-3
D gene: .
CDR3 protein: CAISETTTGGKYGYTF
CDR3 DNA: TGTGCCATCAGTGAGACTACAACCGGGGGAAAGTATGGCTACACCTTC

J gene: TRBJ1-3
clone size: few
V gene: TRBV4-2
D gene: TRBD1
CDR3 protein: CASSQEGTGWGNTIYF
CDR3 DNA: TGTGCCAGCAGCCAAGAGGGGACAGGGTGGGGAAACACCATATATTTT

J gene: TRBJ1-2
clone size: .
V gene: TRBV5-6
D gene: TRBD1
CDR3 protein: CASSYQGALEPYGYTF
CDR3 DNA: TGTGCCAGCAGCTACCAGGGGGCCCTTGAGCCATATGGCTACACCTTC

J gene: TRBJ1-1
clone size: .
V gene: TRBV19
D gene: TRBD1
CDR3 protein: CASSILPGQGTNTEAFF
CDR3 DNA: TGTGCCAGTAGTATCTTACCGGGACAGGGAACGAACACTGAAGCTTTCTTT

J gene: TRBJ2-7
clone size: .
V gene: TRBV5-1
D gene: .
CDR3 protein: CASSLDGAYSYEQYF
CDR3 DNA: TGCGCCAGCAGCTTGGATGGGGCGTACTCCTACGAGCAGTACTTC

J gene: TRBJ2-5
clone size: .
V gene: TRBV6-5
D gene: .
CDR3 protein: CASTSLSTQYF
CDR3 DNA: TGTGCCAGCACTTCTCTTTCGACCCAGTACTTC

J gene: TRBJ1-1
clone size: .
V gene: TRBV4-3
D gene: TRBD1
CDR3 protein: CASSQDTGANTEAFF
CDR3 DNA: TGCGCCAGCAGCCAAGATACAGGGGCGAACACTGAAGCTTTCTTT

J gene: TRBJ1-5
clone size: .
V gene: TRBV6-1
D gene: TRBD1
CDR3 protein: CASSERGPSNQPQHF
CDR3 DNA: TGTGCCAGCAGTGAAAGGGGGCCAAGCAATCAGCCCCAGCATTTT

J gene: TRBJ2-7
clone size: .
V gene: TRBV21-1
D gene: .
CDR3 protein: CASSTIFRDRAHEQYF
CDR3 DNA: TGTGCCAGCAGCACTATCTTCCGGGACAGGGCCCACGAGCAGTACTTC

J gene: TRBJ1-2
clone size: .
V gene: TRBV28
D gene: .
CDR3 protein: CASPRDTF
CDR3 DNA: TGTGCCAGCCCCCGGGACACCTTC

J gene: TRBJ2-7
clone size: .
V gene: TRBV9
D gene: .
CDR3 protein: CASSARGSPYEQYF
CDR3 DNA: TGTGCCAGCAGCGCTCGGGGGTCCCCCTACGAGCAGTACTTC

J gene: TRBJ2-5
clone size: once
V gene: TRBV6-5
D gene: TRBD2
CDR3 protein: CASRERGAETQYF
CDR3 DNA: TGTGCCAGCAGGGAGCGGGGGGCAGAGACCCAGTACTTC

J gene: TRBJ2-7
clone size: many
V gene: TRBV29-1
D gene: .
CDR3 protein: CSVEERNYEQYF
CDR3 DNA: TGCAGCGTTGAAGAGCGAAACTACGAGCAGTACTTC

J gene: TRBJ2-7
clone size: .
V gene: TRBV4-1
D gene: TRBD2
CDR3 protein: CASSQEVAGGFYEQYF
CDR3 DNA: TGCGCCAGCAGCCAAGAAGTAGCGGGGGGCTTCTACGAGCAGTACTTC

J gene: TRBJ2-5
clone size: .
V gene: TRBV18
D gene: .
CDR3 protein: CASSPGQQETQYF
CDR3 DNA: TGTGCCAGCTCACCAGGACAGCAAGAGACCCAGTACTTC

J gene: TRBJ1-5
clone size: .
V gene: TRBV10-3
D gene: .
CDR3 protein: CAISGRGNQPQHF
CDR3 DNA: TGTGCCATCAGTGGTAGAGGTAATCAGCCCCAGCATTTT

J gene: TRBJ2-3
clone size: .
V gene: TRBV2
D gene: TRBD2
CDR3 protein: CASSDGGLAGGTDTQYF
CDR3 DNA: TGTGCCAGCAGTGACGGAGGGCTAGCGGGGGGTACAGATACGCAGTATTTT

J gene: TRBJ2-3
clone size: .
V gene: TRBV7-2
D gene: TRBD2
CDR3 protein: CASSTGLAGGTDTQYF
CDR3 DNA: TGTGCCAGCAGCACCGGACTAGCGGGGGGGACAGATACGCAGTATTTT

J gene: TRBJ1-1
clone size: .
V gene: TRBV11-3
D gene: .
CDR3 protein: CASKSGEDTEAFF
CDR3 DNA: TGTGCCAGCAAAAGCGGGGAAGACACTGAAGCTTTCTTT

J gene: TRBJ2-1
clone size: few
V gene: TRBV19
D gene: .
CDR3 protein: CASSQPGYNEQFF
CDR3 DNA: TGTGCCAGTAGCCAACCCGGTTACAATGAGCAGTTCTTC

J gene: TRBJ2-7
clone size: few
V gene: TRBV9
D gene: TRBD1
CDR3 protein: CASRGTGNEQYF
CDR3 DNA: TGTGCCAGCAGGGGGACAGGGAACGAGCAGTACTTC

J gene: TRBJ2-6
clone size: .
V gene: TRBV2
D gene: .
CDR3 protein: CASSDSRVSGANVLTF
CDR3 DNA: TGTGCCAGCAGTGATTCTCGCGTCTCTGGGGCCAACGTCCTGACTTTC